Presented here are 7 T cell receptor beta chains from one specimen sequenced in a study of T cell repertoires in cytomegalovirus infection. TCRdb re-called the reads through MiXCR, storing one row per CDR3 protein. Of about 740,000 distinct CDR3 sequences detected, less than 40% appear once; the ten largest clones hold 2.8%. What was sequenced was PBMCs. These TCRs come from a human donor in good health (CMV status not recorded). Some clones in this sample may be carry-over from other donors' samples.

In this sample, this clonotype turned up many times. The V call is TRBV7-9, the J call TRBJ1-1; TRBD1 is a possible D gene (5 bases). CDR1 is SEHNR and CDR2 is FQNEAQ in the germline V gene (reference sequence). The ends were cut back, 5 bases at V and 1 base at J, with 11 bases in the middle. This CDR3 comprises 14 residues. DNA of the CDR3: TGTGCCAGCAGCCGGGACCGACGGAACACTGAAGCTTTCTTT. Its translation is CASSRDRRNTEAFF. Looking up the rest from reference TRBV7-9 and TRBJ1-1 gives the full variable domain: DTGVSQNPRHKITKRGQNVTFRCDPISEHNRLYWYRQTLGQGPEFLTYFQNEAQLEKSRLLSDRFSAERPKGSFSTLEIQRTEQGDSAMYLCASSRDRRNTEAFFGQGTRLTVV.

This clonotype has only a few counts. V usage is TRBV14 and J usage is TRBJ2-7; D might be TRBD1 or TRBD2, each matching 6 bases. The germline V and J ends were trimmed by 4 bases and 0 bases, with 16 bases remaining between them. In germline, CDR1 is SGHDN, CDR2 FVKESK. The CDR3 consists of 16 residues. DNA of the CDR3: TGTGCCAGCAGCCGATATGAGGGGGGAAGCTCCTACGAGCAGTACTTC. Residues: CASSRYEGGSSYEQYF.

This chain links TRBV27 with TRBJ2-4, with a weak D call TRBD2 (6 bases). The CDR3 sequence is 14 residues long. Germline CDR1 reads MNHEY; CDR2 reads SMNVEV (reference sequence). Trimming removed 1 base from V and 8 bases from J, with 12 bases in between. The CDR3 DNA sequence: TGTGCCAGCAGTTTATTCGGCCGGAGGGACATTCAGTACTTC. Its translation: CASSLFGRRDIQYF.

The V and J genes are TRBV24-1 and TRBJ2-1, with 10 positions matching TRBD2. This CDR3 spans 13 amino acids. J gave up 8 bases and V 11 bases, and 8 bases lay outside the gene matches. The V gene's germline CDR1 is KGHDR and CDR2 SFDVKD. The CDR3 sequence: CAKYGTSADEQFF. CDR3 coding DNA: TGTGCCAAATACGGGACTAGCGCCGATGAGCAGTTCTTC.

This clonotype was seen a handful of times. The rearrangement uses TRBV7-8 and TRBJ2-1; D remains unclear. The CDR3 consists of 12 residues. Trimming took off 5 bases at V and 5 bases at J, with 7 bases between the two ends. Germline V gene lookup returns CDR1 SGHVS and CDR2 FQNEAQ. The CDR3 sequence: CASSARDNEQFF. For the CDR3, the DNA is TGTGCCAGCAGCGCAAGGGACAATGAGCAGTTCTTC.

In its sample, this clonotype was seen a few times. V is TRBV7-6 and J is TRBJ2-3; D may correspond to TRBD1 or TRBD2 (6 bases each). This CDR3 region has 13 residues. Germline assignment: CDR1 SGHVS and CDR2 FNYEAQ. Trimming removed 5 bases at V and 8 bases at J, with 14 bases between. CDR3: CASSTPGGGTQYF. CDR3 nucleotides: TGTGCCAGCAGCACACCTGGAGGGGGTACGCAGTATTTT.

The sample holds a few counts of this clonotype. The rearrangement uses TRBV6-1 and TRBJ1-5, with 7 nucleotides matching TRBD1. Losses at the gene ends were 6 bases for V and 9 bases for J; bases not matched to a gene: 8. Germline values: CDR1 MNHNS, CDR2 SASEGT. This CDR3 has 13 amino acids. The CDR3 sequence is CASSPDRAGPQHF. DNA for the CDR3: TGTGCCAGCAGCCCAGACAGGGCCGGGCCCCAGCATTTT.